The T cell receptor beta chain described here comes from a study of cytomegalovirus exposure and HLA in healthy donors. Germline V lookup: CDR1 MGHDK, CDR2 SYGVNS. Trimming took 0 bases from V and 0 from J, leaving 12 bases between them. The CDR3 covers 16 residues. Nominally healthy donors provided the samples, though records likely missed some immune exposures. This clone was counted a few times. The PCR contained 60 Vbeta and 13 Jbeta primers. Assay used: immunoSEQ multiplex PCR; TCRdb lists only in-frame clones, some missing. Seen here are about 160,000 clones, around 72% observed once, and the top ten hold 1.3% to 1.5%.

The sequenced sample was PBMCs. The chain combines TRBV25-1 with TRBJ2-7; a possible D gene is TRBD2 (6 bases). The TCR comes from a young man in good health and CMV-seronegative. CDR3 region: CASSEYRGAYSYEQYF. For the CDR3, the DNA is TGTGCCAGCAGTGAATATCGCGGGGCCTACTCCTACGAGCAGTACTTC.